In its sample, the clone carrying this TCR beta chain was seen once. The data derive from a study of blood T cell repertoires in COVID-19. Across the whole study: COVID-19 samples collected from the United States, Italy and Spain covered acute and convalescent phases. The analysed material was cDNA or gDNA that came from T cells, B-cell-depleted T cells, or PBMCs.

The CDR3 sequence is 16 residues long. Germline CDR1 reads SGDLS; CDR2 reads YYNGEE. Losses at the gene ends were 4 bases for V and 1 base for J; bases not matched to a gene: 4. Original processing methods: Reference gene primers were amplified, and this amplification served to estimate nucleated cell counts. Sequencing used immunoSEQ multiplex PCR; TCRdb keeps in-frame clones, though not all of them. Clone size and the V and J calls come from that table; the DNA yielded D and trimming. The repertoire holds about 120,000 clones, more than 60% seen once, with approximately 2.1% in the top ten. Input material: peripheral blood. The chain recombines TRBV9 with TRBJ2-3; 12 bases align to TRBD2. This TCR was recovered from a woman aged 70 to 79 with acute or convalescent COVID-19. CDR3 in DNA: TGTGCCAGCAGCAAACGACTAGCGGGGGGCACAGATACGCAGTATTTT. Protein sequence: CASSKRLAGGTDTQYF.